This T cell receptor beta chain is from a study of cytomegalovirus exposure and HLA in healthy donors. With 0 bases clipped from V and 5 bases from J, the junction kept 16 bases outside the gene matches. CDR1 is MGHRA and CDR2 is YSYEKL in the germline V gene. The CDR3 has 19 amino acids. Donors came from a validation cohort of some 130 subjects, distinct from the first 666-subject cohort. Regarding the study as a whole: Researchers catalogued 150 or so TCR beta chains as cytomegalovirus-associated. In vitro assays verified that three CMV-associated chains recognized CMV antigens specifically. Despite most TCR sequences being rare, some public TCRs occurred in many donors.

On this clone itself: The antigen remains unidentified.

The assay was immunoSEQ multiplex PCR, and TCRdb's table has in-frame clones only and misses some. This table holds over 150,000 clones, around 81% found once. The sequence was collected from a woman between 18 and 29 years old in good health and CMV-seropositive. The gene calls are TRBV4-1 and TRBJ2-5, with TRBD2 identical over 9 bases. The sample taken for sequencing was PBMCs. CDR3 sequence reads: CASSQDRRGGGGARETQYF. The CDR3 region has the DNA TGCGCCAGCAGCCAAGATCGTCGGGGCGGCGGGGGGGCAAGGGAGACCCAGTACTTC.